This TCR beta chain was recovered during a study of blood T cell repertoires in COVID-19. In the original processing: Amplification of reference gene primers provided the estimated nucleated cell counts. This table comes from immunoSEQ multiplex PCR, and its TCRdb copy is limited to in-frame clones, with some not included. The DNA was the basis for D and trimming; V, J and clone size are from that table. The sample consists of around 150,000 clones, about nine tenths of them appearing once. The germline V and J ends were trimmed by 1 base and 6 bases, with 12 bases remaining between them. There are 13 residues in the CDR3. Germline-derived CDR1 and CDR2 are SQVTM and ANQGSEA.

The chain recombines TRBV29-1 with TRBJ1-1, with TRBD1 as a possible D gene (6 bases). Sequenced input: peripheral blood. This TCR came from a woman between 55 and 75 years old with active or convalescent COVID-19. The CDR3 is CSVEGGRGSEAFF. The CDR3 region has the DNA TGCAGCGTTGAAGGGGGCAGGGGTTCTGAAGCTTTCTTT.